This T cell receptor (beta chain) is from a study of siplizumab effects on memory and regulatory T cells. In regard to this clone: Its target is not known.

The trim removed 5 bases at V and 8 bases at J, leaving 6 bases unmatched. Germline V gene lookup returns CDR1 GTSNPN and CDR2 SVGIG (reference sequence). The CDR3 loop spans 14 amino acids. Overall study findings and caveats: Mappable alloreactive CD4+ clones were on average around 67% Treg-derived with siplizumab, roughly 25% in controls. Greater diversity than memory cells seemed evident in naive T cells, which also appeared to be major alloresponse contributors.

Libraries were prepared by immunoSEQ multiplex PCR; TCRdb keeps only in-frame clonotypes and omits some of them. The sample carries around 77,000 clones, roughly 89% recorded once. The sequence came from a human donor in good health. The sample comprised CD8+ T cells sorted from blood. The V gene is TRBV30, the J gene TRBJ2-1; the match to TRBD2 covers 13 bases. The CDR3 DNA follows: TGTGCCTGGGCCGGGACTAGCGGGACCGATGAGCAGTTCTTC. It is translated as CAWAGTSGTDEQFF.